Following are 21 T cell receptor beta chains from one sample sequenced in a study of Ad26.COV2.S vaccination and SARS-CoV-2 variants listed by TCRdb under 2021. Library generation was performed with the immunoSEQ multiplex PCR assay. TCRdb provides this immuneACCESS table in a form limited to in-frame rearrangements. Some clones are lacking; in checked studies, under half of them reflect an unresolved V gene, and why the rest are absent is not known. Across this sample there are under 600,000 clones, with 70% to 90% seen only once. The top ten clones comprise 1.5% to 2% of the sample. According to the study, the label for this sample's treatment or condition signals: roughly 18 received Ad26.COV2.S at low or high dose, single or two shots; roughly five received placebo; per-sample allocation not given. For vaccine and placebo recipients, the sequenced repertoires came from samples collected on day 63 after the first injection.

The material sequenced was peripheral blood, taken in a trial of Ad26.COV2.S vaccine versus placebo. These receptors were obtained from a person aged 18-65 years who received the Ad26.COV2.S COVID-19 vaccine or a placebo.

This chain joins TRBV6-5 and TRBJ2-7, with D perhaps matching TRBD2 (5 bases). Germline CDR1 MNHEY, CDR2 SVGAGI. There are 16 residues in the CDR3. V was pared by 0 bases and J by 7 bases, with 19 bases between. This CDR3 reads CASSYSWAGRSGEQYF. The CDR3 DNA follows: TGTGCCAGCAGTTACTCATGGGCAGGACGTTCGGGAGAGCAGTACTTC.

The chain uses TRBV7-2 and TRBJ1-4; tentative D call: TRBD1 (5 bases). The V end lost 2 bases, the J end lost 8 bases, and 12 bases lay between the germline ends. The CDR3 runs to 14 residues. CDR1 SGHTA and CDR2 FQGNSA come from the germline V gene. For the CDR3, the DNA is TGTGCCAGCAGCTTATGGTTGGGGGAGGAAAAACTGTTTTTT. Translated: CASSLWLGEEKLFF.

The chain combines TRBV7-9 with TRBJ1-5; no clear D gene. There are 14 residues in the CDR3. Germline V gene sequence: CDR1 SEHNR, CDR2 FQNEAQ (reference sequence). Trimming removed 3 bases at V and 4 bases at J, with 10 bases between. This CDR3 is CASSFPGANQPQHF. CDR3 in DNA: TGTGCCAGCAGCTTCCCCGGCGCAAATCAGCCCCAGCATTTT.

The chain recombines TRBV28 with TRBJ2-7, with 7 nucleotides matching TRBD2. V lost 3 bases, J lost 3 bases, and 17 bases stayed unmatched. The CDR3 is 18 residues long. CDR1 is MDHEN and CDR2 is SYDVKM in the germline V gene. CDR3 DNA: TGTGCCAGCAGTTTTAATCCCCAAGCGGGATTCCAGAGCTACGAGCAGTACTTC. It specifies CASSFNPQAGFQSYEQYF.

The chain employs TRBV9 and TRBJ1-1; D possibly corresponds to TRBD1 (5 bases). The V end was cut by 4 bases, the J end by 0 bases, with 16 bases between. Germline V gene lookup returns CDR1 SGDLS and CDR2 YYNGEE. The CDR3 consists of 16 residues. CDR3 DNA: TGTGCCAGCAGCCCCTCTGTTCGGGGCGTGAACACTGAAGCTTTCTTT. As protein: CASSPSVRGVNTEAFF.

The chain recombines TRBV7-6 with TRBJ2-3; TRBD2 is a possible D gene (6 bases). The CDR3 has 16 residues. V lost 3 bases and J 1 base, leaving 14 bases between the germline ends. Germline CDR1 reads SGHVS; CDR2 reads FNYEAQ. The CDR3 loop is CASSFSRSSGTDTQYF. CDR3 nucleotides: TGTGCCAGCAGCTTCTCCCGATCTAGCGGCACAGATACGCAGTATTTT.

The V call is TRBV5-8, the J call TRBJ2-7; 10 bases are a match to TRBD1. Germline CDR1 SGHTS, CDR2 YDEGEE. V trimming: 6 bases; J trimming: 3 bases; junction bases outside the gene matches: 12. The CDR3 is made up of 16 amino acids. CDR3 DNA: TGTGCCAGCATTGGACAGGGGGGTCTCGTCTTCTACGAGCAGTACTTC. Its protein product is CASIGQGGLVFYEQYF.

The rearrangement uses TRBV2 and TRBJ1-4; D remains unclear. Germline CDR1 and CDR2: SNHLY and FYNNEI. V was cut by 6 bases and J by 0 bases, with 5 bases left in between. The CDR3 covers 13 residues. The CDR3: CASSFTTNEKLFF. CDR3 DNA sequence: TGTGCCAGCAGCTTTACAACTAATGAAAAACTGTTTTTT. Full variable domain (outside the CDR3, taken from reference TRBV2 and TRBJ1-4): EPEVTQTPSHQVTQMGQEVILRCVPISNHLYFYWYRQILGQKVEFLVSFYNNEISEKSEIFDDQFSVERPDGSNFTLKIRSTKLEDSAMYFCASSFTTNEKLFFGSGTQLSVL.

The chain recombines TRBV6-5 with TRBJ2-5; D uncertain. Germline CDR1 MNHEY, CDR2 SVGAGI. The V end lost 9 bases, the J end lost 1 base, and 9 bases lay between the germline ends. This CDR3 is built from 12 residues. The CDR3 DNA reads as TGTGCCAGTGCCGGGTCCCAAGAGACCCAGTACTTC. It encodes CASAGSQETQYF.

The chain joins TRBV27 to TRBJ1-4, with 7 nucleotides matching TRBD1. The J segment lost 6 bases and the V segment lost 6 bases, leaving 7 bases of the junction unmatched. There are 14 residues in the CDR3. CDR1 is MNHEY, CDR2 SMNVEV, per germline (reference sequence). The CDR3, as DNA: TGTGCCAGCAGAGCCGAGACAGGGTATGAAAAACTGTTTTTT. Protein: CASRAETGYEKLFF.

V usage is TRBV6-2 or TRBV6-3 and J usage is TRBJ2-4; TRBD1 agrees at 7 bases. The CDR3 extends over 18 amino acids. Per germline, CDR1 MNHEY and CDR2 SVGEGT. V was clipped by 4 bases and J by 1 base; unmatched bases: 13. Here the CDR3 DNA reads TGTGCCAGCAGTTCCCTCGCCCTAGGGGGCAACGCCAAAAACATTCAGTACTTC. Residues: CASSSLALGGNAKNIQYF.

This chain uses TRBV30 with TRBJ1-3, with 9 bases lining up with TRBD1. The CDR3 extends over 18 amino acids. Trimming took 0 bases from V and 4 from J; bases not matched to a gene: 13. Germline V gene lookup returns CDR1 GTSNPN and CDR2 SVGIG (reference sequence). The CDR3 DNA follows: TGTGCCTGGAGTGTACTCGGACAGGGGATGGCCGGGGGAAACACCATATATTTT. It is translated as CAWSVLGQGMAGGNTIYF.

The chain recombines TRBV7-2 with TRBJ2-7; 10 bases agree with TRBD1. Germline values: CDR1 SGHTA, CDR2 FQGNSA. Trimming took 5 bases from V and 3 from J; bases not matched to a gene: 7. The CDR3 sequence is 15 residues long. CDR3 coding DNA: TGTGCCAGCAGCGCCGACAGGGGGCGGAACTACGAGCAGTACTTC. Encoded protein: CASSADRGRNYEQYF.

This clone was seen only once. The chain employs TRBV19 and TRBJ1-4; D is perhaps TRBD1 (6 bases). This CDR3 has 14 residues. V gave up 2 bases and J gave up 10 bases, with 14 bases separating them. The V gene's germline CDR1 is LNHDA and CDR2 SQIVND (reference sequence). The chain's CDR3 is CASSIQTTGGKLFF. In DNA form, the CDR3 reads TGTGCCAGTAGTATACAAACGACAGGAGGAAAACTGTTTTTT.

This clone was seen a handful of times. Germline is not matched at one junction end, which may reflect a read error. The V call is TRBV6-1, the J call TRBJ2-7, with 9 bases identical to TRBD1. Germline V gives CDR1 MNHNS, CDR2 SASEGT. This CDR3 region has 16 residues. CDR3 nucleotides: TGTGCCAGCATTGAATATACCGGGACAGGGTCCTACGAGCAGTACTTC. Residues: CASIEYTGTGSYEQYF.

The chain recombines TRBV10-3 with TRBJ1-1, with 9 bases that match TRBD1. V dropped 0 bases and J dropped 4; count of bases not matched to a gene: 6. The germline V gene has CDR1 ENHRY and CDR2 SYGVKD. This CDR3 contains 16 residues. CDR3 nucleotide sequence: TGTGCCATCAGTGAGTCGGACAGGGGATGGGCCACTGAAGCTTTCTTT. The encoded protein is CAISESDRGWATEAFF.

In the case of this clone: Other DNA variants within this sample encode the same CDR3. The genes are TRBV7-2 and TRBJ1-1; unclear D gene. Trimming took 1 base from V and 5 from J, leaving 5 bases between them. Germline V gives CDR1 SGHTA, CDR2 FQGNSA. The CDR3 loop spans 12 amino acids. The CDR3 loop reads CASSLGLTEAFF. The CDR3 DNA sequence: TGTGCCAGCAGCTTAGGACTTACTGAAGCTTTCTTT. Variable domain in full (rest from reference TRBV7-2 and TRBJ1-1): GAGVSQSPSNKVTEKGKDVELRCDPISGHTALYWYRQSLGQGLEFLIYFQGNSAPDKSGLPSDRFSAERTGGSVSTLTIQRTQQEDSAVYLCASSLGLTEAFFGQGTRLTVV.

This clone has a single count. This rearrangement joins TRBV18 to TRBJ2-5, with D perhaps assigned TRBD1 or TRBD2 (5 bases each). Germline CDR1 reads KGHSH; CDR2 reads LQKENI. Trimming removed 0 bases at V and 5 bases at J, with 16 bases between. The CDR3 extends over 16 amino acids. The CDR3 coding sequence is TGTGCCAGCTCACCACCGAGGGGCTTCAGGGCCGAGACCCAGTACTTC. Its protein product is CASSPPRGFRAETQYF.

This clone was seen only a few times. The chain is built from TRBV28 and TRBJ2-7; D is unresolved. The CDR3 sequence is 14 residues long. Trimming removed 6 bases at V and 6 bases at J, with 18 bases between. The germline gives CDR1 MDHEN, CDR2 SYDVKM. The DNA of the CDR3 is TGTGCCAGCAGCCGATCGGGCTCCCAAGGCGAGCAGTACTTC. Protein product: CASSRSGSQGEQYF. Complete variable domain (other parts from reference TRBV28 and TRBJ2-7): DVKVTQSSRYLVKRTGEKVFLECVQDMDHENMFWYRQDPGLGLRLIYFSYDVKMKEKGDIPEGYSVSREKKERFSLILESASTNQTSMYLCASSRSGSQGEQYFGPGTRLTVT.

The chain uses TRBV7-6 and TRBJ1-1; D call uncertain. The CDR3 spans 12 residues. Germline V gene data show CDR1 as SGHVS and CDR2 as FNYEAQ. Trimming removed 5 bases at V and 4 bases at J, with 8 bases between. The CDR3 coding sequence is TGTGCCAGCAGCCCCCCCTCCACTGAAGCTTTCTTT. Its translation is CASSPPSTEAFF.

In its sample, this clone was seen a few times. CDR3: CASSLGRRYEQYF. In DNA form, the CDR3 reads TGTGCCAGCAGCTTGGGACGCCGTTACGAGCAGTACTTC. The V and J genes are TRBV5-8 and TRBJ2-7; no clear D. This CDR3 has 13 amino acids. Trimming took off 0 bases at V and 4 bases at J, with 8 bases between the two ends. Germline V lookup: CDR1 SGHTS, CDR2 YDEGEE.